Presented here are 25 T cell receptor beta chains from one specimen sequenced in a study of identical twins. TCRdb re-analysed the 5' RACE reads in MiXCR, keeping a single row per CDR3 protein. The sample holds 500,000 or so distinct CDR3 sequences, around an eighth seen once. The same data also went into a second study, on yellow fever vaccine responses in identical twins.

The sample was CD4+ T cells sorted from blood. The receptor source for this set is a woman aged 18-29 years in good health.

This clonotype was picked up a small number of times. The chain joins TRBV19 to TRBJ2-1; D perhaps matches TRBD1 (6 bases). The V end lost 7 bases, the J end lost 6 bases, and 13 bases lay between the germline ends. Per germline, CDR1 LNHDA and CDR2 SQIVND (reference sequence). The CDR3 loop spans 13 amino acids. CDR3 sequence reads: CASTAAGANEQFF. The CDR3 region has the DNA TGTGCCAGTACAGCGGCAGGGGCCAATGAGCAGTTCTTC.

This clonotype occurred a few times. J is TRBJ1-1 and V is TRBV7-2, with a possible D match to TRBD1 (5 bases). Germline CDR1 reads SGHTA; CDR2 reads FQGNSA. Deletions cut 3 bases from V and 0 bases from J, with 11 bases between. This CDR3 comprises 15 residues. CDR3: CASSFMTVVNTEAFF. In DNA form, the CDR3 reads TGTGCCAGCAGCTTTATGACAGTCGTGAACACTGAAGCTTTCTTT.

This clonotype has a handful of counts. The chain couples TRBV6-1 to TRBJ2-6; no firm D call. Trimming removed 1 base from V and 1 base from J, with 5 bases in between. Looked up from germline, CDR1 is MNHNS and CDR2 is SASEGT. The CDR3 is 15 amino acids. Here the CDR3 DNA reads TGTGCCAGCAGTGAAGGGCCTTCTGGGGCCAACGTCCTGACTTTC. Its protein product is CASSEGPSGANVLTF.

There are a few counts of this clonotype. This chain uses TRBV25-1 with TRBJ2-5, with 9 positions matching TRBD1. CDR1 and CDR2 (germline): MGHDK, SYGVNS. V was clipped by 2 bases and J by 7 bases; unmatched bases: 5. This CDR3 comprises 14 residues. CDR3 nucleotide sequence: TGTGCCAGCAGTGAAGGGGACAGGGTAGGGACCCAGTACTTC. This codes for CASSEGDRVGTQYF.

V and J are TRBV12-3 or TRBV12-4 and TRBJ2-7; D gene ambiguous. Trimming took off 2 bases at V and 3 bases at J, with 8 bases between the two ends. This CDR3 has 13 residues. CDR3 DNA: TGTGCCAGCAGTTTAAACGTCAACTACGAGCAGTACTTC. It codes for CASSLNVNYEQYF.

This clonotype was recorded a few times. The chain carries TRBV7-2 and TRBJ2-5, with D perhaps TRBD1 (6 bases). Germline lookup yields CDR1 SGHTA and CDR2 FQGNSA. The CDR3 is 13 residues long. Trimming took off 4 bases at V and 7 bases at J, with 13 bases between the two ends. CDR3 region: CASSSQGGGTQYF. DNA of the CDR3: TGTGCCAGCAGCTCACAGGGTGGTGGGACCCAGTACTTC. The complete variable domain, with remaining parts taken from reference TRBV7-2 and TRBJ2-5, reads GAGVSQSPSNKVTEKGKDVELRCDPISGHTALYWYRQSLGQGLEFLIYFQGNSAPDKSGLPSDRFSAERTGGSVSTLTIQRTQQEDSAVYLCASSSQGGGTQYFGPGTRLLVL.

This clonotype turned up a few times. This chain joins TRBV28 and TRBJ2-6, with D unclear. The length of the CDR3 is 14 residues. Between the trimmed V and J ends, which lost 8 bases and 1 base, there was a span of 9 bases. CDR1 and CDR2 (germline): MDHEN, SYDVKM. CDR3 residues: CASGSDSGANVLTF. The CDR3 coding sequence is TGTGCCAGCGGCAGCGATTCTGGGGCCAACGTCCTGACTTTC.

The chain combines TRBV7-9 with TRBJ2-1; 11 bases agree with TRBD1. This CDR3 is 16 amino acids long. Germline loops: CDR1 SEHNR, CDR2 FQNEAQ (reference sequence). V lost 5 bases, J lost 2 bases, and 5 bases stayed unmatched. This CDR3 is CASSPRTGGAYNEQFF. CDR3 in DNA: TGTGCCAGCAGCCCCAGGACAGGGGGCGCCTACAATGAGCAGTTCTTC.

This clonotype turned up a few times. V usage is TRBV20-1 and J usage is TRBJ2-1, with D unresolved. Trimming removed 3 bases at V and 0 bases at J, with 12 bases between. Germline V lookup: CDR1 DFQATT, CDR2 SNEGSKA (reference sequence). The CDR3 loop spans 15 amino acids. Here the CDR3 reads CSARGLTLSYNEQFF. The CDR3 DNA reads TGCAGTGCTAGGGGTCTCACTCTCTCCTACAATGAGCAGTTCTTC.

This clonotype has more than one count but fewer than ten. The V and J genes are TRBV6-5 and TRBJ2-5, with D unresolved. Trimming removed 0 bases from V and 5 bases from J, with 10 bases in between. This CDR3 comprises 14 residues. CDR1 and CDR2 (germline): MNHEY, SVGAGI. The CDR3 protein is CASSYSKGAETQYF. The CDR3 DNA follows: TGTGCCAGCAGTTACTCCAAAGGCGCGGAGACCCAGTACTTC.

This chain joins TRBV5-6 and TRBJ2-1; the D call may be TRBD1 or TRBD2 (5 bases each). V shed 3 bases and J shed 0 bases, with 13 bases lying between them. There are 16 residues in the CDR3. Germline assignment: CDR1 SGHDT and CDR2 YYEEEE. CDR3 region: CASSSRGKSSYNEQFF. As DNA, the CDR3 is TGTGCCAGCAGCTCCCGGGGCAAGAGCTCCTACAATGAGCAGTTCTTC.

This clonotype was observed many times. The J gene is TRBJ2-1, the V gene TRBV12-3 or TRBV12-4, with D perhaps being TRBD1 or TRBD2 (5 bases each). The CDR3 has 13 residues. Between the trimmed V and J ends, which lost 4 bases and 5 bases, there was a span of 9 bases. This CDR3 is CASSSPGHNEQFF. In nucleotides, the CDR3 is TGTGCCAGCAGTTCTCCGGGACACAATGAGCAGTTCTTC.

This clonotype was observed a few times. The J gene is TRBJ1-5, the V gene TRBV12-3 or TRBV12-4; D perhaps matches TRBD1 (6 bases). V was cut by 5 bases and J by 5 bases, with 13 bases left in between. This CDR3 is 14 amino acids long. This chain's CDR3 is CASSADRLDQPQHF. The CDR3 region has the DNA TGTGCCAGCAGTGCAGACAGGCTTGATCAGCCCCAGCATTTT.

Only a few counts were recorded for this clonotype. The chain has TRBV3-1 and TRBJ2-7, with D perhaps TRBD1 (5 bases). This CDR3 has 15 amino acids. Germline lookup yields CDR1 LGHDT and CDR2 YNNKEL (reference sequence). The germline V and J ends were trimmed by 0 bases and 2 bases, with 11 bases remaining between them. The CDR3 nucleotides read TGTGCCAGCAGCCAAGATATCCTAGGGGCCTACGAGCAGTACTTC. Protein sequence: CASSQDILGAYEQYF.

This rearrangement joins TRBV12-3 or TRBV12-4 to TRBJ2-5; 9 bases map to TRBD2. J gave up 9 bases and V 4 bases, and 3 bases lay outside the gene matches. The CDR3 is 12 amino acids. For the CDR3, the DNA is TGTGCCAGCAGTTCGGTAGCGGGGGCCCAGTACTTC. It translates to CASSSVAGAQYF.

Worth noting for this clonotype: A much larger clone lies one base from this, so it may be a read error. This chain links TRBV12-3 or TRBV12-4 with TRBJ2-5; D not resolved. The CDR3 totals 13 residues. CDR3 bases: TGTGCCAGCACAATTGACATCCAAGAGACCCAGCACTTC. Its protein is CASTIDIQETQHF.

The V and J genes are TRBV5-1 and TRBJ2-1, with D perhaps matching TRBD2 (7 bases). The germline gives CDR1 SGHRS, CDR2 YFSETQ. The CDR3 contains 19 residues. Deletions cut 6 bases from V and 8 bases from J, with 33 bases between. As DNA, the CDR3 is TGCGCCAGCACCCCTAGGGGGGGCGGGCGGTCCAAGACCCAGGATGAGCAGTTCTTC. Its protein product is CASTPRGGGRSKTQDEQFF.

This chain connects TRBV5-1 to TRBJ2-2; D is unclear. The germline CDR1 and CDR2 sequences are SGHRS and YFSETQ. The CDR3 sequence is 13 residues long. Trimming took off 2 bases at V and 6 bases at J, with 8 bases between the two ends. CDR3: CASSFSGPGELFF. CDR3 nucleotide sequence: TGCGCCAGCAGCTTTTCTGGGCCCGGGGAGCTGTTTTTT.

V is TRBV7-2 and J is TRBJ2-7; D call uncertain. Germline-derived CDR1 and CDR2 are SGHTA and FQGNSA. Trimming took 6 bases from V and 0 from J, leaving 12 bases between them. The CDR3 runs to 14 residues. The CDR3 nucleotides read TGTGCCAGCAGACTAAAGAGGAACTCCTACGAGCAGTACTTC. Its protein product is CASRLKRNSYEQYF.

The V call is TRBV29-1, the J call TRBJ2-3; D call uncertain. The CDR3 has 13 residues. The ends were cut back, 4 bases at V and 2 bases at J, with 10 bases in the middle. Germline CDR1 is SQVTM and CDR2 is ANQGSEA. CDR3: CSVVVGSTDTQYF. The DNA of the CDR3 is TGCAGCGTTGTGGTCGGATCCACAGATACGCAGTATTTT.

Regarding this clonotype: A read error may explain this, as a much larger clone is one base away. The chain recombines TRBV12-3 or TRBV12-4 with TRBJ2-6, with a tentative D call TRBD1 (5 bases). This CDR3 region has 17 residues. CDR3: CASTQGAESSGANLLTF. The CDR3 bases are TGTGCCAGCACCCAAGGGGCGGAGAGCTCTGGGGCCAACCTCCTGACTTTC.

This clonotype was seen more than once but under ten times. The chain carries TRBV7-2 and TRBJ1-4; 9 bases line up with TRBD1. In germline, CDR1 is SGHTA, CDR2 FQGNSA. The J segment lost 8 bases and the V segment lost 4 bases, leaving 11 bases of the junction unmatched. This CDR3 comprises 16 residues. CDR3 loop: CASSSGQGPVGEKLFF. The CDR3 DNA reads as TGTGCCAGCAGCTCGGGACAGGGACCCGTAGGAGAAAAACTGTTTTTT.

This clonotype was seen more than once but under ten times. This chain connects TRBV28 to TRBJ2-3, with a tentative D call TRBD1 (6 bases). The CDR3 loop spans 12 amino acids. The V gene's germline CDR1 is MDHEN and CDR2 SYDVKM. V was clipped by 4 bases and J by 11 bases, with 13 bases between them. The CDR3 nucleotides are TGTGCCAGCAGTTCTCCAGGGGCTCGGCAGTATTTT. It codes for CASSSPGARQYF.

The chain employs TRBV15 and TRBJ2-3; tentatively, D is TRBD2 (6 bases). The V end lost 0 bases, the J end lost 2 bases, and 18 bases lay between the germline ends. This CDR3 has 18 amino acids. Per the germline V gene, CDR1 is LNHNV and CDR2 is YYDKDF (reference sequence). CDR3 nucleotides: TGTGCCACCAGCAGAGATCCCCCCGGACTAACCCACACAGATACGCAGTATTTT. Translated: CATSRDPPGLTHTDTQYF. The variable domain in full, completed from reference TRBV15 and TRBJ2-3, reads DAMVIQNPRYQVTQFGKPVTLSCSQTLNHNVMYWYQQKSSQAPKLLFHYYDKDFNNEADTPDNFQSRRPNTSFCFLDIRSPGLGDTAMYLCATSRDPPGLTHTDTQYFGPGTRLTVL.

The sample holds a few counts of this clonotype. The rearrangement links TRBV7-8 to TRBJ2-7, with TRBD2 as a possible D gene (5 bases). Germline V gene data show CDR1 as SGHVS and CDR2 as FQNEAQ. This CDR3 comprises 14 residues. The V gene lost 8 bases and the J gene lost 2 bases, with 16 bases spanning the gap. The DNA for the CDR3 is TGTGCCAGCCGCACCTCGGGATCCCCCTACGAGCAGTACTTC. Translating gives CASRTSGSPYEQYF.